A selection of T cell receptor beta chains follows, all from one sample in a study of CD4 T cells in relation to SARS-CoV-2 and coronaviruses. Sequenced by immunoSEQ multiplex PCR; TCRdb stores in-frame clones only, minus some. The top ten hold 0.23% of the sample, which has 68,000 or so clones, roughly 93% seen once. Sample: naive CD4+ T cells from PBMCs. These receptors were taken from a human donor in good health. Each CDR3 is given with its conserved first and last residue. Fields, in order: V gene, D gene, clone size, J gene, CDR3 protein, CDR3 DNA. D genes are given only for firm matches. Clone size is shown for a subset of rows, as once, few, many or a class of expanded clone.

V gene: TRBV5-1
D gene: NA
clone size: NA
J gene: TRBJ1-1
CDR3 protein: CASSLSFPGPTEAFF
CDR3 DNA: TGCGCCAGCAGCTTGAGTTTTCCAGGGCCCACTGAAGCTTTCTTT

V gene: TRBV6-6
D gene: TRBD2
clone size: once
J gene: TRBJ2-5
CDR3 protein: CASSPLSSGGGRETQYF
CDR3 DNA: TGTGCCAGCAGTCCCCTCTCTAGCGGGGGGGGAAGGGAGACCCAGTACTTC

V gene: TRBV28
D gene: NA
clone size: NA
J gene: TRBJ1-1
CDR3 protein: CASSLPPGRANTEAFF
CDR3 DNA: TGTGCCAGCAGTTTGCCCCCCGGACGGGCGAACACTGAAGCTTTCTTT

V gene: TRBV28
D gene: TRBD1
clone size: once
J gene: TRBJ1-4
CDR3 protein: CASTLGGQGREKLFF
CDR3 DNA: TGTGCCAGCACCTTGGGGGGACAGGGCAGGGAAAAACTGTTTTTT

V gene: TRBV6-2/TRBV6-3
D gene: TRBD2
clone size: NA
J gene: TRBJ2-3
CDR3 protein: CASSYFTSGFTDTQYF
CDR3 DNA: TGTGCCAGCAGTTACTTCACTAGCGGATTCACAGATACGCAGTATTTT

V gene: TRBV29-1
D gene: TRBD2
clone size: NA
J gene: TRBJ2-7
CDR3 protein: CSAGTRPYEQYF
CDR3 DNA: TGCAGCGCTGGGACTAGACCCTACGAGCAGTACTTC

V gene: TRBV18
D gene: NA
clone size: NA
J gene: TRBJ2-1
CDR3 protein: CASSPRYNEQFF
CDR3 DNA: TGTGCCAGCTCACCCCGGTACAATGAGCAGTTCTTC

V gene: TRBV7-9
D gene: NA
clone size: NA
J gene: TRBJ1-2
CDR3 protein: CASSFGLHGYTF
CDR3 DNA: TGTGCCAGCAGCTTTGGATTGCATGGCTACACCTTC

V gene: TRBV7-2
D gene: NA
clone size: NA
J gene: TRBJ2-5
CDR3 protein: CASSFDMGETQYF
CDR3 DNA: TGTGCCAGCAGCTTTGACATGGGAGAGACCCAGTACTTC

V gene: TRBV11-1
D gene: NA
clone size: NA
J gene: TRBJ2-1
CDR3 protein: CASSLARVGLIGEQFF
CDR3 DNA: TGTGCCAGCAGCTTAGCAAGGGTGGGTCTTATTGGTGAGCAGTTCTTC

V gene: TRBV7-2
D gene: NA
clone size: NA
J gene: TRBJ2-7
CDR3 protein: CASSLVAYEQYF
CDR3 DNA: TGTGCCAGCAGTTTGGTGGCCTACGAGCAGTACTTC